There are a few counts of the clone carrying this TCR beta chain. Its target is unknown. Germline V CDR1 and CDR2: MNHEY, SVGAGI. J was trimmed by 4 bases and V by 7 bases; bases with no gene match: 4. The CDR3 is made up of 15 amino acids. PCR was performed using 60 Vbeta and 13 Jbeta primers. Sequencing was performed with immunoSEQ multiplex PCR; in TCRdb, only in-frame clones are kept and a portion is missing. The sample lists fewer than 200,000 clones, around three quarters occurring once. This sample stems from a study of cytomegalovirus exposure and HLA in healthy donors. Study findings and constraints: The authors judged a highly shared variant cluster likely a sequencing artifact. Analyses of presence and absence presupposed an approximately uniform sequencing depth across donors.

The chain uses TRBV6-5 and TRBJ2-3; 14 nucleotides match TRBD2. Sequencing was performed on PBMCs. This receptor was identified in a middle-aged man in good health and CMV-seropositive. CDR3 sequence (DNA): TGTGCCAGCACCGAGACTAGCGGGGGGGCAGATACGCAGTATTTT. Its translation is CASTETSGGADTQYF.